What follows describes a single T cell receptor (beta chain). The source of the sample is a study of blood T cell repertoires in COVID-19. The overall study: Collection of acute and convalescent COVID-19 samples took place in the United States, Italy and Spain. T cells, B-cell-depleted T cells, or PBMCs provided the cDNA or gDNA that served as material.

Source study methods: Estimation of nucleated cell counts was performed using reference gene primer amplification. Assay: immunoSEQ multiplex PCR; the TCRdb copy retains only in-frame clones and omits some. The V and J calls and the clone size are those of that table, but D and trimming were determined from the DNA. The data contain over 200,000 clones, over 70% of them singletons. This CDR3 has 12 amino acids. The sample comprised peripheral blood. V and J are TRBV1 and TRBJ2-7; the table's TRBD2 call for D was not verified on the DNA. TRBV1 is labeled a pseudogene. The origin of this receptor is a man aged 40-49 years with active or convalescent COVID-19. DNA for the CDR3: TGCACCATAACCCCCCGATACGGGAGACAGTACTTC. It translates to CTITPRYGRQYF.